This note documents a single T cell receptor (beta chain) sequence. Its antigen is still unknown. With V trimmed by 6 bases and J by 4 bases, 5 bases remained unmatched. This CDR3 is built from 14 residues. Per germline, CDR1 SNHLY and CDR2 FYNNEI. TCRdb's table, derived via immunoSEQ multiplex PCR, lists solely in-frame clones and lacks some. The table shows some 180,000 clones, with approximately 92% occurring only once. These data belong to a study of T cell responses to AZD1222 COVID-19 vaccine. General study findings and limits: The donor cohort was predominantly white British with a female majority, and clonal diversity may have been underestimated. Spike-specific TCR breadth rose after two AZD1222 doses, and depth rose as well.

Source: peripheral blood, taken on day 0 of AZD1222 vaccination. V is TRBV2 and J is TRBJ1-1, with 10 bases identical to TRBD1. This TCR came from an adult in good health. CDR3 residues: CASSRQGASTEAFF. In DNA, the CDR3 is TGTGCCAGCAGCCGACAGGGGGCGAGCACTGAAGCTTTCTTT.